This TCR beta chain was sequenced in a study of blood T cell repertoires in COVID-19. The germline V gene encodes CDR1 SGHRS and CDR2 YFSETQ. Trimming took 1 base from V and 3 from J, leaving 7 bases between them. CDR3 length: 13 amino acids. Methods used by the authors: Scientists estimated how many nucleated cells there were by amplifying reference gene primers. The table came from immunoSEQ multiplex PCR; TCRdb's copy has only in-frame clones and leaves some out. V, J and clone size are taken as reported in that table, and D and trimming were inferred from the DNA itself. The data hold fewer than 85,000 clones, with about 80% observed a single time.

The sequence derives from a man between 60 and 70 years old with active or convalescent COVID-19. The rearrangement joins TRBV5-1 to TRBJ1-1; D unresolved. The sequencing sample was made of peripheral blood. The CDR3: CASSLREYTEAFF. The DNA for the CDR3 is TGCGCCAGCAGCTTGCGGGAATACACTGAAGCTTTCTTT.